This record covers a single T cell receptor (beta chain). This sample stems from a study of blood T cell repertoires in COVID-19. In the authors' methods: It was from reference gene primer amplification that nucleated cell counts were estimated. Produced via immunoSEQ multiplex PCR; TCRdb's table is partial and in-frame only. The V and J calls and the clone size are those of that table, but D and trimming were determined from the DNA. The table has approximately 250,000 clones, approximately 86% seen once. Germline lookup yields CDR1 LNHDA and CDR2 SQIVND (reference sequence). With V trimmed by 5 bases and J by 4 bases, 10 bases remained unmatched. This CDR3 comprises 15 residues.

The chain joins TRBV19 to TRBJ2-5; 7 bases map to TRBD2. The material sequenced was peripheral blood. The receptor was isolated from a man aged 35-49 years with active or convalescent COVID-19. The CDR3 nucleotides read TGTGCCAGTAGTTGGGGGAGGGCTTGGGGAGAGACCCAGTACTTC. Amino acid sequence: CASSWGRAWGETQYF.